The 27 T cell receptor beta chains presented below share a single source sample, sequenced in a study of blood T cell repertoires in COVID-19. TCRdb keeps only in-frame clones here, not all; method: immunoSEQ multiplex PCR. The sample has about 54,000 clones, 80% to 90% seen once. Material: peripheral blood. The receptors come from a human donor in a cohort sampled during active COVID-19.

In its sample, this clone was seen once. The V call is TRBV7-9, the J call TRBJ1-4; TRBD1 agrees at 7 bases. The germline V gene has CDR1 SEHNR and CDR2 FQNEAQ (reference sequence). The CDR3 consists of 14 residues. The junction had 6 bases not matched to a gene; V was cut back by 4 bases and J by 7 bases. The chain's CDR3 is CASSSGTATEKLFF. In DNA form, the CDR3 reads TGTGCCAGCAGCTCCGGGACAGCAACTGAAAAACTGTTTTTT.

The gene calls are TRBV7-9 and TRBJ2-6, with 7 bases aligning to TRBD2. The CDR3 contains 14 residues. CDR1 SEHNR and CDR2 FQNEAQ come from the germline V gene (reference sequence). The junction had 1 base not matched to a gene; V was cut back by 4 bases and J by 4 bases. The CDR3 loop is CASSSGLGANVLTF. The CDR3 DNA follows: TGTGCCAGCAGCTCGGGACTAGGGGCCAACGTCCTGACTTTC.

V gene TRBV7-9 combines with J gene TRBJ1-1; D is ambiguous. Germline CDR1 reads SEHNR; CDR2 reads FQNEAQ (reference sequence). Trimming left V 0 bases short and J 1 base short, with 9 bases between. This CDR3 spans 15 amino acids. The DNA for the CDR3 is TGTGCCAGCAGCTTAGCTCTAGGAGGGAACACTGAAGCTTTCTTT. As protein: CASSLALGGNTEAFF.

The chain links TRBV14 to TRBJ2-2; 8 bases are a match to TRBD2. This CDR3 is built from 17 residues. Looked up from germline, CDR1 is SGHDN and CDR2 is FVKESK. Trimming took 0 bases from V and 3 from J; bases not matched to a gene: 6. The CDR3, as DNA: TGTGCCAGCAGCCAAGATCGCGGGGGGCCGGACACCGGGGAGCTGTTTTTT. As protein: CASSQDRGGPDTGELFF.

This clone was picked up one time. The gene calls are TRBV6-5 and TRBJ2-7; 9 nucleotides align to TRBD1. The J segment lost 4 bases and the V segment lost 5 bases, leaving 3 bases of the junction unmatched. This CDR3 is built from 13 residues. Germline V gene data show CDR1 as MNHEY and CDR2 as SVGAGI. The CDR3 sequence is CASSRTGVYEQYF. The CDR3 bases are TGTGCCAGCAGTAGGACAGGGGTGTACGAGCAGTACTTC.

The chain links TRBV28 to TRBJ2-1; 8 nucleotides align to TRBD1. CDR1 and CDR2 (germline): MDHEN, SYDVKM. V shed 10 bases and J 6 bases; nucleotides not matched to a gene: 5. This CDR3 is 12 amino acids long. The CDR3, as DNA: TGTGCCACCTCGGACAGGGTCAATGAGCAGTTCTTC. It translates to CATSDRVNEQFF.

This chain connects TRBV6-6 to TRBJ1-2, with 7 bases fitting TRBD1. This CDR3 region has 15 residues. Trimming cost V 6 bases and J 4 bases; bases outside gene matches: 11. The germline V gene has CDR1 MNHNY and CDR2 SVGAGI (reference sequence). The CDR3 region has the DNA TGTGCCAGCAGCCCTAGGGGACAGCAGGCCTATGGCTACACCTTC. It yields the protein CASSPRGQQAYGYTF.

V usage is TRBV24-1 and J usage is TRBJ2-1, with a tentative D call TRBD2 (5 bases). Germline lookup yields CDR1 KGHDR and CDR2 SFDVKD. V lost 4 bases and J lost 2, with 8 bases in between. This CDR3 region has 14 residues. The CDR3 here is CATSEGGTYNEQFF. CDR3 nucleotide sequence: TGTGCCACCAGTGAAGGAGGTACCTACAATGAGCAGTTCTTC.

The chain uses TRBV7-2 and TRBJ1-3; no clear D. The germline V and J ends were trimmed by 2 bases and 1 base, with 18 bases remaining between them. This CDR3 spans 18 amino acids. Germline values: CDR1 SGHTA, CDR2 FQGNSA. CDR3 loop: CASSLTSEHKISGNTIYF. The CDR3, as DNA: TGTGCCAGCAGCTTAACGTCAGAACATAAAATTTCTGGAAACACCATATATTTT.

This sequence joins TRBV7-2 and TRBJ1-5; D is possibly TRBD1 (5 bases). This CDR3 region has 12 residues. Looked up from germline, CDR1 is SGHTA and CDR2 is FQGNSA. Trimming took off 2 bases at V and 7 bases at J, with 6 bases between the two ends. CDR3 DNA: TGTGCCAGCAGCTTACGGGGGCAGCCCCAGCATTTT. Translating it yields CASSLRGQPQHF.

V usage is TRBV19 and J usage is TRBJ1-6; 8 nucleotides align to TRBD1. With 5 bases clipped from V and 9 bases from J, the junction kept 12 bases outside the gene matches. The CDR3 runs to 16 residues. Germline values: CDR1 LNHDA, CDR2 SQIVND (reference sequence). In nucleotides, the CDR3 is TGTGCCAGTAGTCCCACAGGACAGGGCGGAAGTTCACCCCTCCACTTT. It is translated as CASSPTGQGGSSPLHF.

The CDR3 DNA reads TGTGCCAGCAGAAAGGGGGCATTAGTCGGGGCTGAAGCTTTCTTT. Translated: CASRKGALVGAEAFF. The V call is TRBV7-3, the J call TRBJ1-1; 7 positions match TRBD1. The germline CDR1 and CDR2 sequences are SGHTA and FQGTGA. Trimming at V came to 6 bases and at J to 6 bases, leaving 13 bases not matched to a gene. The CDR3 loop spans 15 amino acids.

The chain has TRBV5-4 and TRBJ2-7; D uncertain. This CDR3 is built from 15 residues. CDR1 and CDR2 (germline): SGHNT, YYREEE (reference sequence). The V gene lost 0 bases and the J gene lost 5 bases, with 15 bases spanning the gap. The chain's CDR3 is CASSLGFLRGNEQYF. As DNA, the CDR3 is TGTGCCAGCAGCTTGGGATTCCTTAGAGGAAACGAGCAGTACTTC.

This chain connects TRBV12-3 or TRBV12-4 to TRBJ1-1; 9 bases line up with TRBD1. V was pared by 9 bases and J by 4 bases, with 6 bases of the junction left unmatched. The CDR3 covers 13 residues. The CDR3, as DNA: TGTGCCAGTGGGAGGGGACAGGGCACTGAAGCTTTCTTT. Its translation: CASGRGQGTEAFF.

The V gene is TRBV12-5, the J gene TRBJ1-4; D unresolved. V was shortened by 5 bases and J by 8 bases, with 9 bases between the two germline ends. The CDR3 has 12 amino acids. The germline V gene has CDR1 LGHNT and CDR2 FRNRAP. CDR3 DNA sequence: TGTGCTAGTGGTCGACTCCACGAAAAACTGTTTTTT. Amino acids: CASGRLHEKLFF.

The gene calls are TRBV30 and TRBJ1-4; TRBD1 might be the D (5 bases). The CDR3 is 14 amino acids. V lost 5 bases and J 3 bases, leaving 13 bases between the germline ends. Germline V gives CDR1 GTSNPN, CDR2 SVGIG (reference sequence). CDR3 in amino acids: CAWGGSGPNEKLFF. CDR3 bases: TGTGCCTGGGGGGGGTCGGGTCCTAATGAAAAACTGTTTTTT.

The chain is built from TRBV5-1 and TRBJ1-2; D not certain. This CDR3 contains 14 residues. The ends were cut back, 2 bases at V and 5 bases at J, with 13 bases in the middle. The germline V gene encodes CDR1 SGHRS and CDR2 YFSETQ. The CDR3 sequence is CASSLTSFGYGYTF. The CDR3 nucleotides are TGCGCCAGCAGCTTAACCTCCTTCGGGTATGGCTACACCTTC.

The chain is built from TRBV18 and TRBJ1-3, with D possibly being TRBD1 (5 bases). The CDR3 is made up of 15 amino acids. V was clipped by 6 bases and J by 0 bases, with 12 bases between them. CDR1 and CDR2 (germline): KGHSH, LQKENI. The CDR3 DNA follows: TGTGCCAGCTCCGGGACTGCCAGCTCTGGAAACACCATATATTTT. It codes for CASSGTASSGNTIYF.

The CDR3 DNA reads TGTGCCAGCAGCAACAGGGGTTCAACTAATGAAAAACTGTTTTTT. It encodes CASSNRGSTNEKLFF. The chain employs TRBV7-9 and TRBJ1-4, with 7 bases aligning to TRBD1. Per germline, CDR1 SEHNR and CDR2 FQNEAQ (reference sequence). This CDR3 contains 15 residues. V lost 5 bases to trimming and J lost 0 bases; unmatched junction nucleotides: 3.

The chain is built from TRBV18 and TRBJ1-2; D might be TRBD1 (5 bases). Germline CDR1 and CDR2: KGHSH and LQKENI. This CDR3 has 15 amino acids. Trimming took off 3 bases at V and 4 bases at J, with 15 bases between the two ends. This CDR3 reads CASSPRGHESYGYTF. The DNA for the CDR3 is TGTGCCAGCTCACCCCGCGGACACGAGAGCTATGGCTACACCTTC. The full variable domain, its missing parts supplied by reference TRBV18 and TRBJ1-2, is NAGVMQNPRHLVRRRGQEARLRCSPMKGHSHVYWYRQLPEEGLKFMVYLQKENIIDESGMPKERFSAEFPKEGPSILRIQQVVRGDSAAYFCASSPRGHESYGYTFGSGTRLTVV.

The rearrangement joins TRBV5-5 to TRBJ1-5, with D possibly matching TRBD1 (6 bases). Per germline, CDR1 SGHKS and CDR2 YYEKEE (reference sequence). The CDR3 runs 18 residues. Between the trimmed V and J ends, which lost 4 bases and 2 bases, there was a span of 22 bases. The DNA of the CDR3 is TGTGCCAGCAGCCCACGCCCGAACAGGGCCGGGGGCAATCAGCCCCAGCATTTT. It is translated as CASSPRPNRAGGNQPQHF. Full variable domain (missing parts from reference TRBV5-5 and TRBJ1-5): DAGVTQSPTHLIKTRGQQVTLRCSPISGHKSVSWYQQVLGQGPQFIFQYYEKEERGRGNFPDRFSARQFPNYSSELNVNALLLGDSALYLCASSPRPNRAGGNQPQHFGDGTRLSIL.

There are a few counts of this clone. V usage is TRBV2 and J usage is TRBJ1-2; TRBD1 is a possible D gene (5 bases). V gave up 6 bases and J gave up 2 bases, with 10 bases separating them. The length of the CDR3 is 13 residues. Germline-derived CDR1 and CDR2 are SNHLY and FYNNEI. The CDR3 coding sequence is TGTGCCAGCAGAGCGACAGAAAACTATGGCTACACCTTC. The encoded protein is CASRATENYGYTF.

The chain joins TRBV5-8 to TRBJ1-1, with no clear D. CDR1 and CDR2 from the germline V gene are SGHTS and YDEGEE. V dropped 6 bases and J dropped 1 base, with 10 bases sitting between them. This CDR3 comprises 13 residues. The CDR3 sequence: CASTRWANTEAFF. As DNA, the CDR3 is TGTGCCAGCACTCGATGGGCGAACACTGAAGCTTTCTTT.

This rearrangement joins TRBV7-3 to TRBJ2-2; possible D gene TRBD2, 6 bases. V dropped 5 bases and J dropped 2 bases, with 12 bases sitting between them. This CDR3 has 15 residues. The V gene's germline CDR1 is SGHTA and CDR2 FQGTGA. The CDR3 sequence: CASSRGSGNTGELFF. The CDR3, as DNA: TGTGCCAGCAGCCGAGGTAGCGGAAACACCGGGGAGCTGTTTTTT.

V usage is TRBV19 and J usage is TRBJ2-3; 7 nucleotides match TRBD2. The length of the CDR3 is 17 residues. The germline gives CDR1 LNHDA, CDR2 SQIVND (reference sequence). The J segment lost 1 base and the V segment lost 3 bases, leaving 10 bases of the junction unmatched. The CDR3 DNA sequence: TGTGCCAGTAGTATGGAGGGCGGGGGTTACCGCACAGATACGCAGTATTTT. This gives the protein CASSMEGGGYRTDTQYF. Combining the CDR3 with reference TRBV19 and TRBJ2-3 gives the whole variable domain DGGITQSPKYLFRKEGQNVTLSCEQNLNHDAMYWYRQDPGQGLRLIYYSQIVNDFQKGDIAEGYSVSREKKESFPLTVTSAQKNPTAFYLCASSMEGGGYRTDTQYFGPGTRLTVL.

The CDR3 spells CASSPPAGRRPASYEQYF. CDR3 nucleotides: TGTGCCAGCTCACCACCGGCCGGGAGACGTCCGGCCTCCTACGAGCAGTACTTC. This chain joins TRBV18 and TRBJ2-7; a weak D match, TRBD2 (6 bases). CDR1 and CDR2 from the germline V gene are KGHSH and LQKENI. V was trimmed by 0 bases and J by 0 bases, leaving 18 bases between them. The CDR3 is made up of 18 amino acids.

This clone occurred a few times. The rearrangement joins TRBV2 to TRBJ1-2; D is unclear. The V end was cut by 0 bases, the J end by 8 bases, with 13 bases between. Germline V gene lookup returns CDR1 SNHLY and CDR2 FYNNEI. The CDR3 covers 14 residues. The CDR3 here is CASSEAPPARGYTF. The CDR3 DNA is TGTGCCAGCAGTGAAGCGCCACCGGCTAGGGGCTACACCTTC.